The T cell receptor (beta chain) under discussion was sequenced for a study of PD-L1 blockade in urothelial cancer. Study-level information: Atezolizumab, begun by patients around 2014, was given at 1,200 mg intravenously every 3 weeks. Tumor specimens held a median around 1,400 T cells.

Method: immunoSEQ multiplex PCR; TCRdb's copy keeps in-frame clones and lacks some. The sample has about 35,000 clones; 35% to 40% are singletons. The germline V gene encodes CDR1 SGHVT and CDR2 SQSDAQ. This CDR3 is built from 15 residues. The germline V and J ends were trimmed by 5 bases and 0 bases, with 10 bases remaining between them. The study, taken as a whole, reports: More tumor-infiltrating T lymphocytes were found in patients who had durable benefit.

About this clone itself: Its antigen is unknown.

V gene TRBV7-4 combines with J gene TRBJ1-4, with D possibly TRBD1 on 5 matching bases. The sequences come from tumor tissue, collected before atezolizumab (anti-PD-L1) treatment. The sequence was collected from a man between 60 and 75 years old with urothelial cancer. DNA of the CDR3: TGTGCCAGCAGCGTCGGGACCCCAACTAATGAAAAACTGTTTTTT. Its translation is CASSVGTPTNEKLFF.